One sample yielded the 30 T cell receptor beta chains listed below, sequenced in a study of T cells in Graves' hyperthyroidism and ophthalmopathy. What was amplified from RNA transcripts were TCR beta CDR3 regions. When the TCR CDR3 underwent first-round RT-PCR, the HTBI primer set was used. TCRdb used MiXCR to reprocess the multiplex PCR reads, holding one entry per CDR3 protein. The sample comprises approximately 370,000 distinct CDR3 sequences, 15% to 20% of which are singletons, and 34% rests with the top ten. Material: blood. The receptors shown here come from a woman aged 30 to 39 with Graves' hyperthyroidism that later progressed to Graves' ophthalmopathy.

Ten or more counts support this clonotype. V gene TRBV28 combines with J gene TRBJ1-2, with TRBD1 matching over 8 bases. V lost 4 bases and J lost 3; bases outside the gene matches: 13. This CDR3 has 17 residues. CDR1 is MDHEN and CDR2 is SYDVKM in the germline V gene. DNA for the CDR3: TGTGCCAGCAGTTCCTCAACCGGGACAGGTTCGGACTATGGCTACACCTTC. Amino acids: CASSSSTGTGSDYGYTF.

This clonotype has ten or more counts. J is TRBJ2-7 and V is TRBV28; D could derive from TRBD1 or TRBD2 (5 bases each). The germline gives CDR1 MDHEN, CDR2 SYDVKM. Trimming removed 4 bases from V and 3 bases from J, with 16 bases in between. This CDR3 is 15 amino acids long. The CDR3 protein is CASSSAGVGDYEQYF. Here the CDR3 DNA reads TGTGCCAGCAGTTCGGCTGGGGTGGGGGACTACGAGCAGTACTTC.

The chain is built from TRBV20-1 and TRBJ1-2; 7 bases map to TRBD1. The CDR3 is made up of 13 amino acids. Germline V gene sequence: CDR1 DFQATT, CDR2 SNEGSKA (reference sequence). V was clipped by 5 bases and J by 4 bases; unmatched bases: 7. DNA for the CDR3: TGCAGTGCTCAGGGGGGCGCCTTCTATGGCTACACCTTC. Protein sequence: CSAQGGAFYGYTF.

This clonotype was observed a few times. V is TRBV19 and J is TRBJ2-2; 11 bases agree with TRBD2. CDR3 length: 17 residues. CDR1 and CDR2 from the germline V gene are LNHDA and SQIVND (reference sequence). Trimming took 5 bases from V and 4 from J; bases not matched to a gene: 9. CDR3 protein: CASSSQLAGASTGELFF. CDR3 sequence (DNA): TGTGCCAGTAGTTCACAACTAGCGGGAGCAAGCACCGGGGAGCTGTTTTTT.

This clonotype was seen a few times. The J gene is TRBJ2-1, the V gene TRBV6-1; TRBD2 matches 7 bases. The CDR3 totals 15 residues. Germline-derived CDR1 and CDR2 are MNHNS and SASEGT. J lost 0 bases, V lost 7 bases, and 6 bases had no gene match. The CDR3 DNA follows: TGTGCCAGCACTCCTACGGGGGGCTCCTACAATGAGCAGTTCTTC. The encoded protein is CASTPTGGSYNEQFF.

At least ten counts were recorded for this clonotype. This sequence joins TRBV11-2 and TRBJ2-1; perhaps TRBD1 as D (6 bases). Germline V gene sequence: CDR1 SGHAT, CDR2 FQNNGV. There are 14 residues in the CDR3. V lost 5 bases, J lost 5 bases, and 13 bases lay in between. This chain's CDR3 is CASSRAGTNNEQFF. As DNA, the CDR3 is TGTGCCAGCAGCAGAGCCGGGACAAACAATGAGCAGTTCTTC.

The chain employs TRBV5-5 and TRBJ2-5, with 9 nucleotides matching TRBD1. Germline CDR1 is SGHKS and CDR2 is YYEKEE (reference sequence). With V trimmed by 3 bases and J by 7 bases, 19 bases remained unmatched. The CDR3 totals 18 residues. The CDR3 DNA follows: TGTGCCAGCAGCTCCACGGCCTTTACAGGGGGCGCGTCTGGGACCCAGTACTTC. Translating it yields CASSSTAFTGGASGTQYF.

This clonotype showed up just a few times. V is TRBV27 and J is TRBJ1-5; TRBD1 matches 9 bases. Trimming took 5 bases from V and 4 from J; bases not matched to a gene: 9. Germline V gene sequence: CDR1 MNHEY, CDR2 SMNVEV (reference sequence). This CDR3 has 16 amino acids. The CDR3 DNA sequence: TGTGCCAGCAGTCCGTGGACAGGGGAGTTAAATCAGCCCCAGCATTTT. Amino acids: CASSPWTGELNQPQHF.

This clonotype showed up just a few times. This chain uses TRBV29-1 with TRBJ2-2; TRBD1 agrees at 9 bases. With V trimmed by 8 bases and J by 0 bases, 13 bases remained unmatched. CDR1 is SQVTM, CDR2 ANQGSEA, per germline. The CDR3 contains 17 residues. The CDR3 protein is CSTDRGLILTNTGELFF. The CDR3 coding sequence is TGCAGCACGGACAGGGGACTAATCCTAACGAACACCGGGGAGCTGTTTTTT.

This clonotype came up a few times. Written as DNA, the CDR3 is TGTGCCAGCTCACCCGGGACAGGAGTTGGAAACACCATATATTTT. Its translation is CASSPGTGVGNTIYF. The V gene is TRBV18, the J gene TRBJ1-3; the match to TRBD1 covers 8 bases. CDR1 KGHSH and CDR2 LQKENI come from the germline V gene. V lost 3 bases and J lost 3; bases outside the gene matches: 4. This CDR3 has 15 amino acids.

This clonotype was seen many times. This chain joins TRBV5-1 and TRBJ1-1; 8 bases align to TRBD1. Germline values: CDR1 SGHRS, CDR2 YFSETQ. The junction had 7 bases not matched to a gene; V was cut back by 4 bases and J by 2 bases. This CDR3 region has 15 residues. CDR3 nucleotide sequence: TGCGCCAGCAGCATATCCGGGACAGGCAACACTGAAGCTTTCTTT. The encoded protein is CASSISGTGNTEAFF.

This clonotype was counted many times. The genes are TRBV5-1 and TRBJ2-1, with 13 bases that match TRBD2. Per the germline V gene, CDR1 is SGHRS and CDR2 is YFSETQ. The V gene end was trimmed by 4 bases and the J gene end by 5 bases; junction bases not matched to a gene: 6. This CDR3 contains 16 residues. The chain's CDR3 is CASSLLGTSGDNEQFF. In DNA, the CDR3 is TGCGCCAGCAGCCTACTTGGGACTAGCGGGGACAATGAGCAGTTCTTC.

This clonotype was recorded many times. The chain uses TRBV25-1 and TRBJ2-2, with a possible D match to TRBD2 (6 bases). The CDR3 spans 16 residues. Trimming removed 1 base from V and 4 bases from J, with 13 bases in between. Germline CDR1 is MGHDK and CDR2 is SYGVNS. This CDR3 is CASSEWRQGGTGELFF. Written as DNA, the CDR3 is TGTGCCAGCAGTGAATGGAGGCAGGGAGGCACCGGGGAGCTGTTTTTT.

This clonotype was found many times. J is TRBJ1-5 and V is TRBV6-1, with D possibly TRBD1 on 5 matching bases. Germline V lookup: CDR1 MNHNS, CDR2 SASEGT. The V end lost 2 bases, the J end lost 5 bases, and 13 bases lay between the germline ends. This CDR3 has 15 residues. The CDR3 DNA follows: TGTGCCAGCAGTGAAATGGCAGAGGGACATCAGCCCCAGCATTTT. This sequence encodes CASSEMAEGHQPQHF.

This clonotype showed up just a few times. The rearrangement links TRBV20-1 to TRBJ1-1, with a possible D match to TRBD1 (6 bases). The CDR3 sequence is 13 residues long. V lost 5 bases to trimming and J lost 1 base, with 11 bases between them. Germline lookup yields CDR1 DFQATT and CDR2 SNEGSKA (reference sequence). CDR3 residues: CSAGGGTNTEAFF. The DNA of the CDR3 is TGCAGTGCTGGGGGCGGCACGAACACTGAAGCTTTCTTT.

In its sample, this clonotype was seen many times. This chain connects TRBV11-1 to TRBJ2-5, with 12 bases fitting TRBD1. The junction had 6 bases not matched to a gene; V was cut back by 5 bases and J by 5 bases. The germline gives CDR1 SGHAT, CDR2 FQDESV (reference sequence). The CDR3 has 15 residues. The CDR3 reads CASSDGTGGLETQYF. Here the CDR3 DNA reads TGTGCCAGCAGCGACGGGACAGGGGGCCTCGAGACCCAGTACTTC.

V and J are TRBV7-9 and TRBJ1-3; 8 bases align to TRBD1. Losses at the gene ends were 5 bases for V and 4 bases for J; bases not matched to a gene: 10. The CDR3 covers 16 residues. Germline-derived CDR1 and CDR2 are SEHNR and FQNEAQ (reference sequence). The CDR3 coding sequence is TGTGCCAGCAGCGACCTGGGACAGGCAGACGGAAACACCATATATTTT. As protein: CASSDLGQADGNTIYF.

This chain links TRBV12-3 or TRBV12-4 with TRBJ1-2, with D unresolved. Deletions cut 4 bases from V and 8 bases from J, with 11 bases between. The CDR3 has 12 amino acids. Here the CDR3 reads CASSSTFPGYTF. The CDR3 DNA reads as TGTGCCAGCAGTTCGACATTCCCAGGCTACACCTTC.

This sequence joins TRBV7-2 and TRBJ2-7; TRBD2 matches 7 bases. V lost 4 bases to trimming and J lost 7 bases; unmatched junction nucleotides: 7. The CDR3 totals 13 residues. Per germline, CDR1 SGHTA and CDR2 FQGNSA. The CDR3 is CASSSPWGGEQYF. The CDR3, as DNA: TGTGCCAGCAGCTCTCCCTGGGGAGGGGAGCAGTACTTC.

The rearrangement uses TRBV13 and TRBJ2-2, with 11 bases identical to TRBD2. Germline CDR1 PRHDT, CDR2 FYEKMQ (reference sequence). Germline trimming cut 1 base from V and 5 bases from J; bases unmatched to any gene: 6. The CDR3 runs to 17 residues. CDR3 bases: TGTGCCAGCAGCTTAGAGGAGACTAGCGGGGTGACCGGGGAGCTGTTTTTT. Amino acids: CASSLEETSGVTGELFF. The whole variable domain, filled in from reference TRBV13 and TRBJ2-2, reads AAGVIQSPRHLIKEKRETATLKCYPIPRHDTVYWYQQGPGQDPQFLISFYEKMQSDKGSIPDRFSAQQFSDYHSELNMSSLELGDSALYFCASSLEETSGVTGELFFGEGSRLTVL.

The sample holds many counts of this clonotype. V and J are TRBV24-1 and TRBJ2-7, with TRBD2 matching 13 bases. The germline CDR1 and CDR2 sequences are KGHDR and SFDVKD. The junction had 17 bases not matched to a gene; V was cut back by 9 bases and J by 1 base. The CDR3 spans 19 residues. CDR3 region: CATRPSLTSGRGMSYEQYF. For the CDR3, the DNA is TGTGCCACCCGCCCGAGCCTAACTAGCGGGAGGGGTATGTCCTACGAGCAGTACTTC.

This clonotype was seen more than once but under ten times. The chain couples TRBV5-1 to TRBJ1-6; D not certain. The CDR3 spans 14 residues. V lost 0 bases and J 7 bases, leaving 8 bases between the germline ends. CDR1 SGHRS and CDR2 YFSETQ come from the germline V gene. The CDR3 spells CASSLEGANSPLHF. CDR3 in DNA: TGCGCCAGCAGCTTGGAGGGTGCGAATTCACCCCTCCACTTT. The full variable domain, its missing parts supplied by reference TRBV5-1 and TRBJ1-6, is KAGVTQTPRYLIKTRGQQVTLSCSPISGHRSVSWYQQTPGQGLQFLFEYFSETQRNKGNFPGRFSGRQFSNSRSEMNVSTLELGDSALYLCASSLEGANSPLHFGNGTRLTVT.

This clonotype was counted many times. The chain uses TRBV20-1 and TRBJ2-1; 8 bases line up with TRBD2. The CDR3 sequence is 14 residues long. V shed 5 bases, J shed 8 bases, and the junction held 11 bases outside the gene matches. The germline V gene has CDR1 DFQATT and CDR2 SNEGSKA (reference sequence). In DNA form, the CDR3 reads TGCAGTGCTTACGACGGGACTAGTAGGGATGAGCAGTTCTTC. Amino acid sequence: CSAYDGTSRDEQFF.

The chain recombines TRBV28 with TRBJ1-3; unclear D gene. V was shortened by 2 bases and J by 9 bases, with 14 bases between the two germline ends. In germline, CDR1 is MDHEN, CDR2 SYDVKM. The CDR3 has 14 residues. CDR3 protein: CASSLIGQWGTIYF. The CDR3 coding sequence is TGTGCCAGCAGTTTAATAGGGCAGTGGGGCACCATATATTTT.

This clonotype was picked up many times. DNA for the CDR3: TGTGCCAGCAGTTTAGGCGGGGGAAGCACAGATACGCAGTATTTT. Translation: CASSLGGGSTDTQYF. The chain combines TRBV12-3 or TRBV12-4 with TRBJ2-3; 7 positions match TRBD2. The length of the CDR3 is 15 residues. V shed 1 base and J 0 bases; nucleotides not matched to a gene: 1.

This clonotype came up many times. The chain has TRBV6-1 and TRBJ1-1; possibly TRBD1 for D (6 bases). The CDR3 loop spans 13 amino acids. From germline, CDR1 is MNHNS and CDR2 SASEGT. V was pared by 6 bases and J by 5 bases, with 13 bases between. CDR3 amino acids: CASRGGWETEAFF. CDR3 DNA sequence: TGTGCCAGCAGGGGGGGCTGGGAAACTGAAGCTTTCTTT.

This clonotype was found many times. The chain employs TRBV12-3 or TRBV12-4 and TRBJ2-7, with D tentatively TRBD1 (6 bases). V was pared by 4 bases and J by 2 bases, with 15 bases between. This CDR3 is 15 amino acids long. CDR3 loop: CASSYRRTDTYEQYF. The CDR3 bases are TGTGCCAGCAGTTATCGCCGGACAGATACCTACGAGCAGTACTTC.

J is TRBJ1-4 and V is TRBV5-5; D is ambiguous. Per the germline V gene, CDR1 is SGHKS and CDR2 is YYEKEE (reference sequence). The CDR3 totals 13 residues. V lost 0 bases, J lost 8 bases, and 8 bases lay in between. The CDR3 reads CASSLVIGEKLFF. In nucleotides, the CDR3 is TGTGCCAGCAGCTTGGTAATAGGAGAAAAACTGTTTTTT.

This chain uses TRBV7-6 with TRBJ2-2; 9 bases are a match to TRBD2. Unmatched junction bases numbered 7, after V lost 4 bases and J lost 7 bases. The CDR3 has 15 amino acids. CDR1 and CDR2 (germline): SGHVS, FNYEAQ. DNA of the CDR3: TGTGCCAGCAGCTGGGCGGGAGGGCCCGGCGGGGAGCTGTTTTTT. As protein: CASSWAGGPGGELFF.

This clonotype was seen a few times. This sequence joins TRBV19 and TRBJ1-4; no definite D call. The CDR3 runs to 15 residues. V was pared by 2 bases and J by 5 bases, with 12 bases between. Germline assignment: CDR1 LNHDA and CDR2 SQIVND (reference sequence). In nucleotides, the CDR3 is TGTGCCAGTAGTATATCGGCCAGCCCAAATGAAAAACTGTTTTTT. Amino acid sequence: CASSISASPNEKLFF.